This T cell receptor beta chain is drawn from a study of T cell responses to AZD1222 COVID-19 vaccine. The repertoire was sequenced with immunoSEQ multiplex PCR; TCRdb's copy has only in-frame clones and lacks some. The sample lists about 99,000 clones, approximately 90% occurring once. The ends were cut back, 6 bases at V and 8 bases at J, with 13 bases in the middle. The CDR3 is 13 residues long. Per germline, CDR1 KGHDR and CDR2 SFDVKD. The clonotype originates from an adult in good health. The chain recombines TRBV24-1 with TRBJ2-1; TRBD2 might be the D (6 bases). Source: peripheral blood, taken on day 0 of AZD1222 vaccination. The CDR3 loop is CATSLRGIDEQFF. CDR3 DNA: TGTGCCACCAGTCTTCGGGGGATCGATGAGCAGTTCTTC.